Listed below are T cell receptor beta chains from one sample, sequenced in a study of blood T cell dynamics during melanoma immunotherapy. Generated by immunoSEQ multiplex PCR, the TCRdb table keeps only in-frame clones and is missing some. In the table there are about 7,200 clones, 85% of which are singletons. The sequenced sample was blood, obtained from a patient treated with checkpoint blockade. The receptor set was obtained from a human donor with melanoma. Some clones in this sample may be carry-over from other donors' samples. CDR3s include the opening cysteine and the closing phenylalanine or tryptophan. The order of the fields is J gene, D gene, V gene, clone size, CDR3 DNA, CDR3 protein. A D gene is named only where the DNA matches it firmly. Expanded clones get a size class; other rows say once, few or many, or leave the size out.

J gene: TRBJ1-1
D gene: NA
V gene: TRBV30
clone size: NA
CDR3 DNA: TGTGCCTGGAGTAAGGGCATGAACACTGAAGCTTTCTTT
CDR3 protein: CAWSKGMNTEAFF

J gene: TRBJ2-7
D gene: NA
V gene: TRBV7-2
clone size: NA
CDR3 DNA: TGTGCCAGCAGCTTATGGGCAGGCTCCTACGAGCAGTACTTC
CDR3 protein: CASSLWAGSYEQYF

J gene: TRBJ1-2
D gene: TRBD1
V gene: TRBV6-1
clone size: NA
CDR3 DNA: TGTGCCAGCCTACGTGACAGGGATGTAGGGGGCTACACCTTC
CDR3 protein: CASLRDRDVGGYTF

J gene: TRBJ2-5
D gene: NA
V gene: TRBV11-2
clone size: NA
CDR3 DNA: TGTGCCAGCAGCTTAGATGTCCGGGCCCAGTACTTC
CDR3 protein: CASSLDVRAQYF

J gene: TRBJ1-1
D gene: NA
V gene: TRBV7-2
clone size: NA
CDR3 DNA: TGTGCCAGCAGCTTATCGGGGGGCCAAACTGAAGCTTTCTTT
CDR3 protein: CASSLSGGQTEAFF

J gene: TRBJ1-2
D gene: TRBD1
V gene: TRBV6-1
clone size: NA
CDR3 DNA: TGTGCCAGCTATGGGGACAGGGGTTATGGCTACACCTTC
CDR3 protein: CASYGDRGYGYTF

J gene: TRBJ2-5
D gene: TRBD1
V gene: TRBV6-1
clone size: NA
CDR3 DNA: TGTGCCAGCAGTGTCAGGGACAGGGGGCCAGAGACCCAGTACTTC
CDR3 protein: CASSVRDRGPETQYF

J gene: TRBJ1-5
D gene: NA
V gene: TRBV27
clone size: NA
CDR3 DNA: TGTGCCAGCAGTCCCTCGGACGGGCAGCCCCAGCATTTT
CDR3 protein: CASSPSDGQPQHF

J gene: TRBJ2-1
D gene: NA
V gene: TRBV7-3
clone size: NA
CDR3 DNA: TGTGCCAGCAGCTTAAGTGCGGAGACCTCCTACAATGAGCAGTTCTTC
CDR3 protein: CASSLSAETSYNEQFF

J gene: TRBJ1-5
D gene: NA
V gene: TRBV7-7
clone size: few
CDR3 DNA: TGTGCCAGCAGCTTATGGGTCAATCAGCCCCAGCATTTT
CDR3 protein: CASSLWVNQPQHF

J gene: TRBJ2-3
D gene: NA
V gene: TRBV2
clone size: NA
CDR3 DNA: TGTGCCAGCAGACTGCAGGGGTTTGCACAGTCTACGCAGTATTTT
CDR3 protein: CASRLQGFAQSTQYF

J gene: TRBJ1-2
D gene: TRBD1
V gene: TRBV6-6
clone size: few
CDR3 DNA: TGTGCCAGCAGTTCACACCCGACAGGGAACTATGGCTACACCTTC
CDR3 protein: CASSSHPTGNYGYTF

J gene: TRBJ1-2
D gene: NA
V gene: TRBV29-1
clone size: NA
CDR3 DNA: TGCAGCGTTGAAACAGGGAAACTTCGTGGCTACACCTTC
CDR3 protein: CSVETGKLRGYTF

J gene: TRBJ1-4
D gene: NA
V gene: TRBV6-6
clone size: NA
CDR3 DNA: TGTGCCAGCAGTTACAGTGACCCCAGGGCTGGGGAAAAACTGTTTTTT
CDR3 protein: CASSYSDPRAGEKLFF

J gene: TRBJ2-5
D gene: TRBD2
V gene: TRBV19
clone size: NA
CDR3 DNA: TGTGCCAGTAGTCCGGGGACTAGCGGGGTCGAGACCCAGTACTTC
CDR3 protein: CASSPGTSGVETQYF

J gene: TRBJ2-5
D gene: NA
V gene: TRBV7-2
clone size: once
CDR3 DNA: TGTGCCAGCAGCTTTTTCGGCCCCGAAGAGACCCAGTACTTC
CDR3 protein: CASSFFGPEETQYF

J gene: TRBJ2-1
D gene: NA
V gene: TRBV5-1
clone size: NA
CDR3 DNA: TGCGCCAGCAGCTTGTCCACAGGGCAGAGCTCCTACAATGAGCAGTTCTTC
CDR3 protein: CASSLSTGQSSYNEQFF

J gene: TRBJ2-7
D gene: NA
V gene: TRBV5-1
clone size: NA
CDR3 DNA: TGCGCCAGCAGCCTTACAGGATCCGAGCAGTACTTC
CDR3 protein: CASSLTGSEQYF

J gene: TRBJ1-1
D gene: NA
V gene: TRBV14
clone size: once
CDR3 DNA: TGTGCCAGCAGCCGGGACTTGATGGAAGCTTTCTTT
CDR3 protein: CASSRDLMEAFF

J gene: TRBJ2-7
D gene: NA
V gene: TRBV2
clone size: few
CDR3 DNA: TGTGCCAGCAAAGGGGGACTCGACTCCTACGAGCAGTACTTC
CDR3 protein: CASKGGLDSYEQYF

J gene: TRBJ2-7
D gene: NA
V gene: TRBV5-1
clone size: NA
CDR3 DNA: TGCGCCAGCAGCTTGAATGGCGGGACAGCCTACGAGCAGTACTTC
CDR3 protein: CASSLNGGTAYEQYF

J gene: TRBJ1-4
D gene: NA
V gene: TRBV4-1
clone size: few
CDR3 DNA: TGCGCCAGCAGCCGAGGACAGATGGGGAATGAAAAACTGTTTTTT
CDR3 protein: CASSRGQMGNEKLFF

J gene: TRBJ2-1
D gene: NA
V gene: TRBV7-2
clone size: NA
CDR3 DNA: TGTGCCAGCAGCTCGGACCCACAGGCTGAGCAGTTCTTC
CDR3 protein: CASSSDPQAEQFF

J gene: TRBJ2-7
D gene: NA
V gene: TRBV7-9
clone size: large
CDR3 DNA: TGTGCCAGCAGCTTAGCTTCGGGTTCCTACGAGCAGTACTTC
CDR3 protein: CASSLASGSYEQYF